These 29 T cell receptor beta chains originate from one sample sequenced in a study of beta chain features in type 1 diabetes. Every isolated RNA sample was fully reverse transcribed, so sequencing captured expressed TCRB transcripts. Produced via immunoSEQ multiplex PCR; TCRdb's table is partial and in-frame only. The table records about 320,000 clones, approximately 15% of them present only once. The sample taken for sequencing was central memory CD4+ T cells from blood. These receptors all come from a young man in good health.

This clone was picked up a small number of times. The chain is built from TRBV28 and TRBJ2-7, with TRBD2 identical over 7 bases. Germline-derived CDR1 and CDR2 are MDHEN and SYDVKM. CDR3 length: 14 residues. Trimming at V came to 5 bases and at J to 4 bases, leaving 8 bases not matched to a gene. CDR3 protein: CASSLAGAVYEQYV. CDR3 DNA: TGTGCCAGCAGTCTCGCGGGAGCTGTGTACGAGCAGTACGTC.

The J gene is TRBJ1-1, the V gene TRBV29-1, with 7 bases matching TRBD1. Germline values: CDR1 SQVTM, CDR2 ANQGSEA. The CDR3 consists of 14 residues. Unmatched junction bases numbered 11, after V lost 5 bases and J lost 5 bases. The CDR3 DNA is TGCAGCGTTTCCCACCGAACAGGGGTAACTGAAGCTTTCTTT. Protein: CSVSHRTGVTEAFF.

The V gene is TRBV12-5, the J gene TRBJ2-5; the D is unclear. Per the germline V gene, CDR1 is LGHNT and CDR2 is FRNRAP. This CDR3 is built from 12 residues. Trimming took off 3 bases at V and 4 bases at J, with 6 bases between the two ends. The CDR3 DNA reads TGTGCTAGTGGTTTTAGTAGAGAGACCCAGTACTTC. This translates into CASGFSRETQYF.

This rearrangement joins TRBV5-4 to TRBJ1-2, with D unclear. V was cut by 2 bases and J by 6 bases, with 11 bases left in between. CDR3 length: 13 amino acids. Germline CDR1 reads SGHNT; CDR2 reads YYREEE (reference sequence). The CDR3 loop reads CASSFEQRNGYTF. CDR3 coding DNA: TGTGCCAGCAGCTTTGAACAGAGGAATGGCTACACCTTC.

The chain uses TRBV7-9 and TRBJ2-3; no clear D. Trimming cost V 6 bases and J 6 bases, with 7 bases left between them. The CDR3 sequence is 11 residues long. Germline V gene data show CDR1 as SEHNR and CDR2 as FQNEAQ (reference sequence). CDR3 amino acids: CASSPRDTQYF. The CDR3 nucleotides read TGTGCCAGCAGTCCAAGGGATACGCAGTATTTT.

This clone came up a few times. Additional DNA sequences in this sample encode the identical CDR3. The chain uses TRBV7-9 and TRBJ2-1; no definite D call. Germline values: CDR1 SEHNR, CDR2 FQNEAQ (reference sequence). This CDR3 contains 13 residues. The ends were cut back, 1 base at V and 4 bases at J, with 5 bases in the middle. The CDR3 is CASSLGQYNEQFF. In nucleotides, the CDR3 is TGTGCCAGCAGCTTAGGGCAGTACAATGAGCAGTTCTTC.

In its sample, this clone was seen a few times. The J gene is TRBJ1-2, the V gene TRBV6-5; 7 nucleotides align to TRBD1. Germline V CDR1 and CDR2: MNHEY, SVGAGI. The CDR3 spans 14 residues. J was trimmed by 4 bases and V by 1 base; bases with no gene match: 3. The CDR3 is CASSYLPGGYGYTF. The CDR3 DNA follows: TGTGCCAGCAGTTACTTACCAGGGGGCTATGGCTACACCTTC.

In its sample, this clone was seen once. V is TRBV9 and J is TRBJ2-3, with 7 positions matching TRBD1. The CDR3 sequence is 14 residues long. Looked up from germline, CDR1 is SGDLS and CDR2 is YYNGEE. J lost 2 bases, V lost 4 bases, and 4 bases had no gene match. The CDR3 nucleotides are TGTGCCAGCAGCCCGGGACAGCTCACAGATACGCAGTATTTT. This translates into CASSPGQLTDTQYF.

This clone occurred a few times. V is TRBV4-3 and J is TRBJ2-1, with D unclear. Trimming took 0 bases from V and 5 from J, leaving 11 bases between them. The CDR3 sequence is 15 residues long. CDR1 and CDR2 (germline): LGHNA, YSLEER. This chain's CDR3 is CASSQEVQRHNEQFF. DNA of the CDR3: TGCGCCAGCAGCCAAGAGGTCCAGCGTCACAATGAGCAGTTCTTC.

The rearrangement joins TRBV28 to TRBJ1-2; D remains unclear. With 4 bases removed from V and 8 bases from J, the gap between germline ends came to 14 bases. The germline V gene has CDR1 MDHEN and CDR2 SYDVKM. The CDR3 is made up of 13 amino acids. Written as DNA, the CDR3 is TGTGCCAGCAGTTCCTCGGACGGAGTAGGCTACACCTTC. It encodes CASSSSDGVGYTF.

The chain couples TRBV2 to TRBJ2-4, with 9 bases lining up with TRBD1. V shed 6 bases, J shed 6 bases, and the junction held 6 bases outside the gene matches. Germline values: CDR1 SNHLY, CDR2 FYNNEI. The CDR3 length is 14 residues. In DNA, the CDR3 is TGTGCCAGCAGATTAGGACAGGGGATAAACATTCAGTACTTC. Amino acids: CASRLGQGINIQYF.

This clone was detected only a few times. The chain's CDR3 is CASSFQGIDGYTF. CDR3 coding DNA: TGTGCCAGCAGTTTTCAGGGGATAGATGGCTACACCTTC. The chain employs TRBV27 and TRBJ1-2, with TRBD1 as a possible D gene (6 bases). Germline values: CDR1 MNHEY, CDR2 SMNVEV (reference sequence). This CDR3 has 13 residues. Trimming left V 3 bases short and J 6 bases short, with 11 bases between.

Many counts were recorded for this clone. The genes are TRBV11-2 and TRBJ2-1; 12 nucleotides match TRBD2. Germline loops: CDR1 SGHAT, CDR2 FQNNGV. This CDR3 region has 17 residues. Trimming took 1 base from V and 8 from J; bases not matched to a gene: 9. CDR3: CASSLAATSGGFDEQFF. For the CDR3, the DNA is TGTGCCAGCAGCTTAGCCGCAACTAGCGGGGGGTTCGATGAGCAGTTCTTC.

This clone was counted between two and nine times. CDR3 DNA sequence: TGTGCCAGCAGCAGACAGGGCTCTGGGGCCAACGTCCTGACTTTC. Translation gives CASSRQGSGANVLTF. The V and J genes are TRBV7-2 and TRBJ2-6; TRBD1 agrees at 7 bases. V dropped 5 bases and J dropped 0; count of bases not matched to a gene: 1. The length of the CDR3 is 15 residues. Per germline, CDR1 SGHTA and CDR2 FQGNSA. The full variable domain, rest sourced from reference TRBV7-2 and TRBJ2-6, is GAGVSQSPSNKVTEKGKDVELRCDPISGHTALYWYRQSLGQGLEFLIYFQGNSAPDKSGLPSDRFSAERTGGSVSTLTIQRTQQEDSAVYLCASSRQGSGANVLTFGAGSRLTVL.

The V call is TRBV5-4, the J call TRBJ2-2; 12 nucleotides align to TRBD2. The CDR3 loop spans 18 amino acids. V lost 0 bases, J lost 1 base, and 4 bases stayed unmatched. From germline, CDR1 is SGHNT and CDR2 YYREEE (reference sequence). CDR3 in amino acids: CASSLDTSGRWNTGELFF. The CDR3 DNA sequence: TGTGCCAGCAGCTTGGATACTAGCGGGAGGTGGAACACCGGGGAGCTGTTTTTT.

This clone was detected only a few times. The rearrangement joins TRBV13 to TRBJ1-2; D is unclear. The V end was cut by 3 bases, the J end by 8 bases, with 22 bases between. The CDR3 extends over 16 amino acids. Germline V gene lookup returns CDR1 PRHDT and CDR2 FYEKMQ (reference sequence). DNA for the CDR3: TGTGCCAGCAGCTTCTCGTTTAATACCCCGACACCGGGCTACACCTTC. This encodes CASSFSFNTPTPGYTF.

This clone was seen a few times. The V and J genes are TRBV5-5 and TRBJ2-5; D not certain. Trimming took off 4 bases at V and 0 bases at J, with 10 bases between the two ends. Germline lookup yields CDR1 SGHKS and CDR2 YYEKEE (reference sequence). The CDR3 consists of 14 residues. CDR3 residues: CASSPGPNQETQYF. In nucleotides, the CDR3 is TGTGCCAGCAGCCCTGGGCCCAACCAAGAGACCCAGTACTTC.

The chain employs TRBV5-1 and TRBJ2-1; D possibly corresponds to TRBD1 (5 bases). The V end lost 4 bases, the J end lost 9 bases, and 11 bases lay between the germline ends. This CDR3 contains 12 residues. Per germline, CDR1 SGHRS and CDR2 YFSETQ. The CDR3 reads CASSADSAEQFF. CDR3 DNA: TGCGCCAGCAGCGCCGACAGTGCTGAGCAGTTCTTC.

This clone was seen more than once but under ten times. The chain joins TRBV5-4 to TRBJ2-7, with D perhaps matching TRBD1 (5 bases). This CDR3 region has 15 residues. Trimming stripped 4 bases from V and 4 bases from J, with 18 bases between. The germline V gene encodes CDR1 SGHNT and CDR2 YYREEE (reference sequence). The CDR3 spells CASSNGAYPTYEQYF. The CDR3 region has the DNA TGTGCCAGCAGCAATGGGGCTTACCCCACTTACGAGCAGTACTTC. Using reference TRBV5-4 and TRBJ2-7 for the parts outside the CDR3, the full variable domain is ETGVTQSPTHLIKTRGQQVTLRCSSQSGHNTVSWYQQALGQGPQFIFQYYREEENGRGNFPPRFSGLQFPNYSSELNVNALELDDSALYLCASSNGAYPTYEQYFGPGTRLTVT.

This clone was detected only a few times. The chain couples TRBV11-2 to TRBJ2-5; possibly TRBD2 for D (5 bases). The V gene lost 4 bases and the J gene lost 5 bases, with 11 bases spanning the gap. Germline CDR1 reads SGHAT; CDR2 reads FQNNGV. The CDR3 sequence is 13 residues long. The CDR3 loop reads CASSSRERETQYF. For the CDR3, the DNA is TGTGCCAGCAGCTCCCGTGAGCGGGAGACCCAGTACTTC.

This clone was seen a handful of times. V usage is TRBV28 and J usage is TRBJ1-1; no clear D. CDR3 length equals 11 residues. CDR1 is MDHEN and CDR2 is SYDVKM in the germline V gene. V shed 7 bases and J shed 8 bases, with 11 bases lying between them. CDR3 sequence: CASNERTEAFF. The CDR3 nucleotides are TGTGCCAGCAACGAAAGGACCGAAGCTTTCTTT.

The V gene is TRBV7-3, the J gene TRBJ2-6; D is unresolved. In germline, CDR1 is SGHTA, CDR2 FQGTGA. V gave up 1 base and J gave up 2 bases, with 21 bases separating them. The CDR3 contains 20 residues. Here the CDR3 reads CASSLMGTELQRPGANVLTF. The CDR3, as DNA: TGTGCCAGCAGCTTAATGGGTACCGAGCTCCAGCGTCCTGGGGCCAACGTCCTGACTTTC.

This sequence joins TRBV30 and TRBJ1-2; D possibly corresponds to TRBD1 (5 bases). There are 12 residues in the CDR3. Per germline, CDR1 GTSNPN and CDR2 SVGIG (reference sequence). The V gene lost 5 bases and the J gene lost 7 bases, with 14 bases spanning the gap. DNA of the CDR3: TGTGCCTGGGATCCAACAGGCCCTGGCTACACCTTC. Encoded protein: CAWDPTGPGYTF.

This clone was counted between two and nine times. The chain combines TRBV5-1 with TRBJ1-1, with D unresolved. The length of the CDR3 is 14 residues. Between the trimmed V and J ends, which lost 0 bases and 6 bases, there was a span of 12 bases. Germline CDR1 is SGHRS and CDR2 is YFSETQ. The CDR3 DNA is TGCGCCAGCAGCTTGGAACCGCTTGTGGCTGAAGCTTTCTTT. It encodes CASSLEPLVAEAFF.

This clone was picked up a small number of times. The rearrangement joins TRBV9 to TRBJ2-3; 8 bases are a match to TRBD1. The CDR3 loop spans 16 amino acids. CDR1 and CDR2 (germline): SGDLS, YYNGEE. Trimming removed 4 bases from V and 2 bases from J; junction bases left unmatched: 9. Written as DNA, the CDR3 is TGTGCCAGCAGCCCCCGGACAGGGACGACCACAGATACGCAGTATTTT. Its translation: CASSPRTGTTTDTQYF.

The table lists this clone with many counts. The chain recombines TRBV5-1 with TRBJ2-1; no definite D call. V was cut by 2 bases and J by 6 bases, with 3 bases left in between. The CDR3 extends over 11 amino acids. Germline V gene data show CDR1 as SGHRS and CDR2 as YFSETQ. As DNA, the CDR3 is TGCGCCAGCAGCTTTGTCAATGAGCAGTTCTTC. Its translation: CASSFVNEQFF.

The V call is TRBV7-8, the J call TRBJ2-3; D is perhaps TRBD1 (6 bases). The CDR3 is made up of 15 amino acids. The V end was cut by 4 bases, the J end by 9 bases, with 20 bases between. The germline V gene has CDR1 SGHVS and CDR2 FQNEAQ. The CDR3 is CASSSLTGGFRTQYF. In nucleotides, the CDR3 is TGTGCCAGCAGCTCCTTGACAGGCGGATTTAGGACGCAGTATTTT. The complete variable domain, with remaining parts taken from reference TRBV7-8 and TRBJ2-3, reads GAGVSQSPRYKVAKRGQDVALRCDPISGHVSLFWYQQALGQGPEFLTYFQNEAQLDKSGLPSDRFFAERPEGSVSTLKIQRTQQEDSAVYLCASSSLTGGFRTQYFGPGTRLTVL.

The rearrangement links TRBV23-1 to TRBJ1-1, with D maybe TRBD1 (5 bases). TRBV23-1 is an open reading frame, and its role is uncertain. V gave up 6 bases and J gave up 1 base, with 12 bases separating them. The CDR3 is 14 residues long. CDR3 nucleotides: TGCGCCAGCAGCCGAAACCAGGGGAACACTGAAGCTTTCTTT. Its protein is CASSRNQGNTEAFF.

This chain joins TRBV5-6 and TRBJ1-2, with D maybe TRBD1 (6 bases). This CDR3 spans 16 amino acids. Trimming stripped 3 bases from V and 8 bases from J, with 23 bases between. Germline V gene lookup returns CDR1 SGHDT and CDR2 YYEEEE. The CDR3: CASSYTRQGPVGGYTF. CDR3 bases: TGTGCCAGCAGCTACACCCGTCAGGGGCCGGTGGGAGGCTACACCTTC.